This T cell receptor (beta chain) emerged from a study of blood T cell repertoires in COVID-19. Turning to the study itself: From the United States, Italy and Spain came samples of acute and convalescent COVID-19. T cells, B-cell-depleted T cells, or PBMCs provided the cDNA or gDNA that served as material.

Germline assignment: CDR1 SGDLS and CDR2 YYNGEE. The J segment lost 3 bases and the V segment lost 1 base, leaving 6 bases of the junction unmatched. The CDR3 contains 16 residues. As handled by the study authors: Amplification with reference gene primers provided the estimates of nucleated cell counts. Assay used: immunoSEQ multiplex PCR; TCRdb lists only in-frame clones, some missing. V and J calls and clone size are given by that table; D and trimming were obtained from the DNA. In the table there are more than 95,000 clones, approximately 89% of which are singletons. The sample holds a few counts of this clone. Enrollment of patients from Seattle took place during active infection, with longitudinal follow-up.

V usage is TRBV9 and J usage is TRBJ2-3; TRBD2 aligns across 9 bases. The clonotype comes from an elderly woman with COVID-19, enrolled during active disease. Material for sequencing was peripheral blood. CDR3 DNA: TGTGCCAGCAGCGTAAGTAGCGGGGGATCTACAGATACGCAGTATTTT. This gives the protein CASSVSSGGSTDTQYF.